This TCR beta chain was identified in a study of memory CD4+ T cells and cytomegalovirus serostatus. The sort gate was single viable CD3+CD4+CD8-CD45RO+ cells for memory CD4+ T cells. Donors' CMV status reflects serum IgG against pp150, pp28, p38, p52. Total CD4+ T cells were enriched by CD4 positive selection. Per the germline V gene, CDR1 is SEHNR and CDR2 is FQNEAQ (reference sequence). This CDR3 is built from 14 residues. Worth noting for this clone: Its antigen is unknown. One end of the junction is discordant with germline, which a read error may explain.

In the source study's methods: After removing out-of-frame reads, 2,204,828 distinct TCRbeta sequences remained. Libraries were prepared by immunoSEQ multiplex PCR; TCRdb keeps only in-frame clonotypes and omits some of them. That table is the source of V, J and clone size, and D and trimming were worked out from the DNA. This sample has about 41,000 clones, with roughly 83% found just once. Points from the study as a whole: Each of 65 to 70 CMV-associated TCRbeta sequences occurred in one to five individuals.

The sequence was collected from an adult in good health and CMV-seronegative. The specimen sequenced was memory CD4+ T cells from blood. The V gene is TRBV7-9, the J gene TRBJ1-1; D is perhaps TRBD1 (6 bases). CDR3 region: CASSLGKGVAEALF. CDR3 in DNA: TGTGCCAGCAGCTTAGGTAAGGGGGTCGCTGAAGCTCTCTTT.